Listed below are T cell receptor beta chains from one sample, sequenced in a study of low-dose radiotherapy and immunotherapy resistance in tumors. TCRdb re-called the reads through MiXCR, storing one row per CDR3 protein. The table has 30,000 or so distinct CDR3 sequences, approximately 49% seen once. The sequencing used PBMCs, collected after low-dose radiotherapy plus immunotherapy. These receptors all stem from a male donor with gallbladder cancer. Each CDR3 is given without its conserved first and last residue. The listing skips clone size in some rows; elsewhere it reads once, few, many or a size class.

V: TRBV9; J: TRBJ2-7; size: NA; CDR3: ASSVAQGGYEQY
V: TRBV6-1; J: TRBJ1-1; size: few; CDR3: ASTRGRGLNTEAF
V: TRBV29-1; J: TRBJ2-4; size: many; CDR3: SVGREGAKNIQY
V: TRBV3-1; J: TRBJ1-1; size: medium-sized; CDR3: ASSLGHANTEAF
V: TRBV19; J: TRBJ2-1; size: many; CDR3: ASSIEGSPYNEQF
V: TRBV4-1; J: TRBJ2-3; size: NA; CDR3: ASSQDPASTDTQY
V: TRBV5-1; J: TRBJ1-1; size: few; CDR3: ASSLGFGSSNTEAF
V: TRBV7-6; J: TRBJ2-1; size: NA; CDR3: ASSDMASYNEQF
V: TRBV7-2; J: TRBJ1-2; size: many; CDR3: ASSTEQINYGYT
V: TRBV29-1; J: TRBJ2-5; size: few; CDR3: SGGQGVGETQY
V: TRBV2; J: TRBJ1-1; size: NA; CDR3: ASSEEVNTEAF
V: TRBV7-9; J: TRBJ2-1; size: many; CDR3: ASSYPSNNEQF
V: TRBV3-1; J: TRBJ1-5; size: few; CDR3: ASSQGQRNQPQH
V: TRBV13; J: TRBJ1-2; size: NA; CDR3: ASSALRAAPGYT
V: TRBV28; J: TRBJ2-3; size: NA; CDR3: ASSSPRLAGVNTQY
V: TRBV5-3; J: TRBJ1-3; size: once; CDR3: ASSPTGWGEGAGNTIY
V: TRBV5-4; J: TRBJ2-1; size: medium-sized; CDR3: ASSLRSGLYNEQF
V: TRBV28; J: TRBJ2-7; size: NA; CDR3: ASSLGTGGFHSYEQY
V: TRBV6-6; J: TRBJ1-1; size: many; CDR3: ASSYNRAVGNTEAF
V: TRBV5-1; J: TRBJ1-2; size: NA; CDR3: ASSNGQGTYGYT
V: TRBV9; J: TRBJ2-1; size: many; CDR3: ARTSGGGINEQF
V: TRBV9; J: TRBJ2-5; size: NA; CDR3: ASSAGTSGRKTQY
V: TRBV3-1; J: TRBJ2-1; size: many; CDR3: ASSPVGSREDEQF
V: TRBV7-9; J: TRBJ2-7; size: many; CDR3: ASSNRDGVSYEQY
V: TRBV5-4; J: TRBJ2-3; size: NA; CDR3: ASRRGTDTQY
V: TRBV19; J: TRBJ2-6; size: many; CDR3: ASREGLGRRSTGANVLT
V: TRBV5-1; J: TRBJ2-5; size: NA; CDR3: ASSGTSGRAWETQY
V: TRBV7-3; J: TRBJ2-3; size: many; CDR3: ASSLSGGNTDTQY